The rows below give T cell receptor beta chains drawn from one sample of a study of blood T cell repertoires in COVID-19. The assay was immunoSEQ multiplex PCR, and TCRdb's table has in-frame clones only and misses some. The table has 210,000 or so clones, roughly 90% seen once. Sample: PBMCs or T cells enriched from blood (not recorded which). The receptors here all came from a woman between 50 and 59 years old in a cohort exposed to, infected with or recovered from COVID-19 (not recorded which). The CDR3 runs from the conserved cysteine through the conserved F or W. The D gene is left open where the match is weak. The size of a clone is reported for some rows only, either as once, few or many, or as a class for expanded clones.

TRBV6-2/TRBV6-3	NA	NA	TRBJ2-5	TGTGCCAGCAGTTACTCGGCGGGGGCACCTCTTGTGACCCAGTACTTC	CASSYSAGAPLVTQYF
TRBV3-1/TRBV3-2	NA	NA	TRBJ1-2	TGTGCCAGCAGCCAAGGGGAGGGCGGCTACACCTTC	CASSQGEGGYTF
TRBV9	NA	NA	TRBJ1-2	TGTGCCAGCAGCGTAGACAGCAGTTCTTATGGCTACACCTTC	CASSVDSSSYGYTF
TRBV3-1/TRBV3-2	NA	NA	TRBJ1-3	TGTGCCAGCAGCCAAGGCAGGTCAACCGGAAACACCATATATTTT	CASSQGRSTGNTIYF
TRBV6-5	NA	once	TRBJ1-4	TGTGCCAGCAGGCCACAGACAACTAATGAAAAACTGTTTTTT	CASRPQTTNEKLFF
TRBV7-6	TRBD1	NA	TRBJ1-2	TGTGCCAGCAGCCAGGGACAGGGGGGAGGCTACACCTTC	CASSQGQGGGYTF
TRBV9	TRBD2	NA	TRBJ2-5	TGTGCCAGCGCGGAGAGAGCGGGAGGGGAGACCCAGTACTTC	CASAERAGGETQYF
TRBV3-1/TRBV3-2	NA	NA	TRBJ2-3	TGTGCCAGCAGCCAAGATCCCCGGGGAGGAGGCACAGATACGCAGTATTTT	CASSQDPRGGGTDTQYF
TRBV5-1	TRBD2	NA	TRBJ2-7	TGCGCCAGCAGCTTGGGGCTAGCGGGGGGGCCAAGCGAGCAGTACTTC	CASSLGLAGGPSEQYF
TRBV19	TRBD1	NA	TRBJ2-7	TGTGCCAGTAGTATTGGGACAGGACTCTACGAGCAGTACTTC	CASSIGTGLYEQYF
TRBV9	NA	NA	TRBJ2-1	TGTGCCAGCAGCGATTTTCAAGGGGGCAATGAGCAGTTCTTC	CASSDFQGGNEQFF
TRBV7-8	NA	NA	TRBJ1-2	TGTGCCAGCAGCTCGCAAAGGACCGGGGAAGGTCATGGCTACACCTTC	CASSSQRTGEGHGYTF
TRBV6-5	NA	NA	TRBJ2-1	TGTGCCAGCAGTTACTCGCGTAATGACGTAGCGGTGCTGTTCTTC	CASSYSRNDVAVLFF
TRBV12-5	TRBD2	NA	TRBJ2-5	TGTGCTAGTGGTTTGGTAGCGGGGGCGGGAGAGACCCAGTACTTC	CASGLVAGAGETQYF
TRBV28	TRBD1	NA	TRBJ1-4	TGTGCCAGCAGTGTTGCCGGGACAGACGAAAAACTGTTTTTT	CASSVAGTDEKLFF
TRBV7-3	TRBD1	NA	TRBJ2-6	TGTGCCAGCAGCTTGGACAGGGCCACCTCTGGGGCCAACGTCCTGACTTTC	CASSLDRATSGANVLTF
TRBV9	TRBD2	NA	TRBJ2-1	TGTGCCAGCAGCGTCGCGGGGGACCGGTTGGATGAGCAGTTCTTC	CASSVAGDRLDEQFF
TRBV4-1	NA	once	TRBJ1-5	TGCGCCAGCAGCCAAGGACAGAGGCGGGGGCCCCAGCATTTT	CASSQGQRRGPQHF
TRBV3-1/TRBV3-2	NA	NA	TRBJ1-2	TGTGCCAGCAGCCAGGTGGACAGCTATGGCTACACCTTC	CASSQVDSYGYTF
TRBV2	TRBD1	NA	TRBJ1-1	TGTGCCAGCACCTCCGGGACAGGGGGCTCGGGTGAAGCTTTCTTT	CASTSGTGGSGEAFF
TRBV27	TRBD2	NA	TRBJ2-1	TGTGCCAGCAGTTTCGGCCCGCTAGCGGGGGGGCAAAATGAGCAGTTCTTC	CASSFGPLAGGQNEQFF
TRBV5-1	NA	NA	TRBJ1-2	TGCGCCAGCAGCTCGACCTCCGGGACTTTGGGTGGCTACACCTTC	CASSSTSGTLGGYTF
TRBV28	NA	NA	TRBJ2-3	TGTGCCAGCAGGCTAGCCGCCGCAGATACGCAGTATTTT	CASRLAAADTQYF
TRBV5-5	NA	NA	TRBJ1-5	TGTGCCAGCAGCTTGGGGACACCCAATCAGCCCCAGCATTTT	CASSLGTPNQPQHF
TRBV10-3	NA	NA	TRBJ1-6	TGTGCCATCGCTACTCGGACAGATAATTCACCCCTCCACTTT	CAIATRTDNSPLHF
TRBV15	NA	NA	TRBJ2-3	TGTGCCACCAGCGGTCAGGTCACCGGGGCAGATACGCAGTATTTT	CATSGQVTGADTQYF
TRBV7-2	TRBD2	NA	TRBJ2-3	TGTGCCAGCAGCCCGCAGCGGGGGAGCACAGATACGCAGTATTTT	CASSPQRGSTDTQYF